This entry lists 13 T cell receptor beta chains sequenced from one sample in a study of cytomegalovirus exposure and HLA in healthy donors (dated by TCRdb to 2016 to 2017). Library construction relied on the immunoSEQ multiplex PCR assay. A mixture of 60 forward primers for TCR Vbeta segments and 13 reverse primers for TCR Jbeta segments was used in the multiplex PCR. TCRdb provides this immuneACCESS table in a form limited to in-frame rearrangements. Some clones are lacking; in checked studies, under half of them reflect an unresolved V gene, and why the rest are absent is not known. The sample table lists 100,000 to 150,000 clones, more than 75% of them with a count of one. Jointly, the top ten make up 13% of the sample. Sequencing was carried out using PBMCs. These receptor sequences come from a woman between 55 and 75 years old in good health and CMV-seropositive.

This chain connects TRBV19 to TRBJ2-7; 9 positions agree with TRBD1. The CDR3 length is 16 residues. V lost 6 bases to trimming and J lost 0 bases; unmatched junction nucleotides: 9. Germline V gene data show CDR1 as LNHDA and CDR2 as SQIVND (reference sequence). The DNA for the CDR3 is TGTGCCAGTAGATCAGACGGACAGGGGAACTCCTACGAGCAGTACTTC. It is translated as CASRSDGQGNSYEQYF.

The chain links TRBV11-2 to TRBJ2-3, with 15 bases fitting TRBD2. The CDR3 has 18 amino acids. Germline-derived CDR1 and CDR2 are SGHAT and FQNNGV. Losses at the gene ends were 1 base for V and 4 bases for J; bases not matched to a gene: 6. The CDR3 region is CASSLGTSGGARADTQYF. In DNA, the CDR3 is TGTGCCAGCAGCTTAGGGACTAGCGGGGGGGCCCGGGCAGATACGCAGTATTTT.

This clone turned up a few times. The chain links TRBV2 to TRBJ2-1, with 10 bases fitting TRBD2. CDR1 and CDR2 from the germline V gene are SNHLY and FYNNEI. The V segment lost 5 bases and the J segment 5 bases; nucleotides outside the gene matches: 6. The CDR3 spans 15 residues. CDR3 in amino acids: CASSKGLAGDNEQFF. The CDR3 DNA reads as TGTGCCAGCAGTAAGGGGCTAGCGGGGGACAATGAGCAGTTCTTC.

The chain uses TRBV7-2 and TRBJ1-1; TRBD1 might be the D (6 bases). Trimming pared 6 bases from V and 5 bases from J, leaving 16 bases between. The CDR3 extends over 14 amino acids. Germline V gene lookup returns CDR1 SGHTA and CDR2 FQGNSA. The CDR3 nucleotides read TGTGCCAGCAGGTTCAACAGGGAGAGAACTGAAGCTTTCTTT. The encoded protein is CASRFNRERTEAFF.

The V call is TRBV7-2, the J call TRBJ2-1; 9 positions agree with TRBD1. Germline CDR1 SGHTA, CDR2 FQGNSA. The CDR3 consists of 15 residues. The trim removed 3 bases at V and 4 bases at J, leaving 4 bases unmatched. DNA of the CDR3: TGTGCCAGCAGCTTCGCGGGACAGGGATACAATGAGCAGTTCTTC. The encoded protein is CASSFAGQGYNEQFF. Together with reference TRBV7-2 and TRBJ2-1, the CDR3 gives the full variable domain: GAGVSQSPSNKVTEKGKDVELRCDPISGHTALYWYRQSLGQGLEFLIYFQGNSAPDKSGLPSDRFSAERTGGSVSTLTIQRTQQEDSAVYLCASSFAGQGYNEQFFGPGTRLTVL.

The rearrangement joins TRBV7-9 to TRBJ2-1; TRBD1 is a possible D gene (5 bases). V dropped 6 bases and J dropped 7 bases, with 10 bases sitting between them. Germline assignment: CDR1 SEHNR and CDR2 FQNEAQ (reference sequence). The CDR3 runs 12 residues. The CDR3 protein is CASSSSGNEQFF. The CDR3 bases are TGTGCCAGCAGTTCCTCAGGGAATGAGCAGTTCTTC.

The rearrangement uses TRBV9 and TRBJ1-3; 7 bases are shared with TRBD1. V lost 4 bases and J lost 2; bases outside the gene matches: 6. This CDR3 is 15 amino acids long. Germline lookup yields CDR1 SGDLS and CDR2 YYNGEE. The DNA of the CDR3 is TGTGCCAGCAGCCCCCAGGGGGTGGCTGGAAACACCATATATTTT. Translation: CASSPQGVAGNTIYF.

In this sample, this clone turned up once. The chain carries TRBV5-1 and TRBJ2-1, with 9 bases lining up with TRBD2. The V and J ends lost 3 bases and 7 bases, in that order; junction bases with no gene match: 8. Germline V gives CDR1 SGHRS, CDR2 YFSETQ. The CDR3 consists of 15 residues. The CDR3 sequence is CASSSLPGLANEQFF. DNA for the CDR3: TGCGCCAGCAGCTCCCTGCCGGGACTAGCTAATGAGCAGTTCTTC.

Written as DNA, the CDR3 is TGTGCCAGTAGTATAAGTAGCGGGAGCATCCACAATGAGCAGTTCTTC. It translates to CASSISSGSIHNEQFF. V gene TRBV19 combines with J gene TRBJ2-1, with 9 bases identical to TRBD2. This CDR3 has 16 residues. Germline V gene data show CDR1 as LNHDA and CDR2 as SQIVND (reference sequence). V lost 2 bases, J lost 5 bases, and 7 bases stayed unmatched.

This clone has just one count. This chain uses TRBV6-1 with TRBJ1-1; 7 positions agree with TRBD1. CDR3 size: 15 residues. Per germline, CDR1 MNHNS and CDR2 SASEGT. After removal of 1 base from V and 5 bases from J, the junction contained 7 bases not matched to a gene. CDR3 nucleotide sequence: TGTGCCAGCAGTGAAGGTAGGGGGCACAGGACTGAAGCTTTCTTT. Translated: CASSEGRGHRTEAFF.

This clone has a handful of counts. CDR3 in amino acids: CASSLGLAGLEGTQYF. CDR3 sequence (DNA): TGTGCCAGCAGCTTGGGGCTAGCGGGGCTCGAAGGGACGCAGTATTTT. V and J are TRBV5-4 and TRBJ2-3; 9 bases line up with TRBD2. CDR3 length equals 16 residues. With 0 bases clipped from V and 9 bases from J, the junction kept 11 bases outside the gene matches. Per the germline V gene, CDR1 is SGHNT and CDR2 is YYREEE (reference sequence).

The J gene is TRBJ2-5, the V gene TRBV11-1, with D possibly being TRBD1 (7 bases). The DNA end is a closer match to TRBJ2-7, so the J assignment may be wrong. Per the germline V gene, CDR1 is SGHAT and CDR2 is FQDESV (reference sequence). This CDR3 has 16 residues. CDR3 sequence (DNA): TGTGCCAGCAGCTTAACGGGCGGGGACAGCTCCTACGAGCAGTACTTC. Amino acid sequence: CASSLTGGDSSYEQYF.

The chain joins TRBV10-2 to TRBJ2-3; 7 nucleotides agree with TRBD2. The junction had 7 bases not matched to a gene; V was cut back by 4 bases and J by 0 bases. CDR3 length: 16 amino acids. Germline V gene lookup returns CDR1 WSHSY and CDR2 SAAADI. The CDR3 spells CASSVLGLLSTDTQYF. DNA of the CDR3: TGCGCCAGCAGTGTACTGGGACTACTGAGCACAGATACGCAGTATTTT.